The 8 T cell receptor beta chains presented below share a single source sample, sequenced in a study of shared clonotypes between healthy human individuals. CD8 cells regarded as naive lacked CD45RO, were positively chosen for CCR7, and omitted terminally differentiated effector memory CD45RA+ cells. Using immunoSEQ multiplex PCR, the repertoire was profiled, and TCRdb retains in-frame clones only, with some absent. The sample carries hundreds of thousands of clones, roughly 95% recorded once. Sequencing was carried out using naive CD8+ T cells sorted from blood. Every receptor here comes from a woman in her 30s in good health.

Here the CDR3 DNA reads TGTGCCAGCAGTTTTCGGGTACATAATGAAAAACTGTTTTTT. The encoded protein is CASSFRVHNEKLFF. The chain employs TRBV28 and TRBJ1-4; D is ambiguous. CDR1 and CDR2 (germline): MDHEN, SYDVKM. The CDR3 is 14 amino acids. V was clipped by 3 bases and J by 4 bases, with 9 bases between them. Based on the CDR3 plus reference TRBV28 and TRBJ1-4, the full variable domain is DVKVTQSSRYLVKRTGEKVFLECVQDMDHENMFWYRQDPGLGLRLIYFSYDVKMKEKGDIPEGYSVSREKKERFSLILESASTNQTSMYLCASSFRVHNEKLFFGSGTQLSVL.

This sequence joins TRBV30 and TRBJ1-6; 10 bases are shared with TRBD1. Germline loops: CDR1 GTSNPN, CDR2 SVGIG (reference sequence). The CDR3 sequence is 15 residues long. V shed 0 bases and J 8 bases; nucleotides not matched to a gene: 4. CDR3 loop: CAWSVMGTGDSPLHF. DNA of the CDR3: TGTGCCTGGAGTGTAATGGGGACAGGGGATTCACCCCTCCACTTT.

V and J are TRBV7-2 and TRBJ1-3, with D possibly TRBD1 on 5 matching bases. Deletions cut 5 bases from V and 2 bases from J, with 19 bases between. The CDR3 extends over 17 amino acids. Germline values: CDR1 SGHTA, CDR2 FQGNSA. CDR3 region: CASSPTGGTKPGNTIYF. The DNA of the CDR3 is TGTGCCAGCAGCCCCACGGGGGGTACAAAACCTGGAAACACCATATATTTT. Combining the CDR3 with reference TRBV7-2 and TRBJ1-3 gives the whole variable domain GAGVSQSPSNKVTEKGKDVELRCDPISGHTALYWYRQSLGQGLEFLIYFQGNSAPDKSGLPSDRFSAERTGGSVSTLTIQRTQQEDSAVYLCASSPTGGTKPGNTIYFGEGSWLTVV.

This clone appeared a single time. The chain joins TRBV6-6 to TRBJ1-1; D uncertain. Between the trimmed V and J ends, which lost 6 bases and 0 bases, there was a span of 17 bases. Germline assignment: CDR1 MNHNY and CDR2 SVGAGI (reference sequence). This CDR3 has 16 amino acids. The CDR3 reads CASRDQVHSMNTEAFF. The CDR3 DNA is TGTGCCAGCAGAGACCAAGTGCATTCCATGAACACTGAAGCTTTCTTT.

The chain links TRBV6-6 to TRBJ2-7, with D hard to call. V was trimmed by 1 base and J by 3 bases, leaving 13 bases between them. From germline, CDR1 is MNHNY and CDR2 SVGAGI (reference sequence). There are 15 residues in the CDR3. This CDR3 reads CASSYLWPPHYEQYF. CDR3 nucleotide sequence: TGTGCCAGCAGTTACTTGTGGCCACCTCACTACGAGCAGTACTTC.

The rearrangement uses TRBV7-6 and TRBJ2-7, with D perhaps matching TRBD2 (5 bases). V was trimmed by 0 bases and J by 3 bases, leaving 9 bases between them. The CDR3 has 14 amino acids. Germline V gives CDR1 SGHVS, CDR2 FNYEAQ. This CDR3 is CASSLAGVSYEQYF. Here the CDR3 DNA reads TGTGCCAGCAGCTTAGCGGGAGTTAGCTACGAGCAGTACTTC.

This sequence joins TRBV5-6 and TRBJ2-1; 10 bases line up with TRBD2. Germline lookup yields CDR1 SGHDT and CDR2 YYEEEE. This CDR3 has 16 residues. With 2 bases clipped from V and 4 bases from J, the junction kept 6 bases outside the gene matches. The CDR3 spells CASSLALAGVYNEQFF. In nucleotides, the CDR3 is TGTGCCAGCAGCTTAGCCCTAGCGGGAGTATACAATGAGCAGTTCTTC. Full variable domain (remainder filled in from reference TRBV5-6 and TRBJ2-1): DAGVTQSPTHLIKTRGQQVTLRCSPKSGHDTVSWYQQALGQGPQFIFQYYEEEERQRGNFPDRFSGHQFPNYSSELNVNALLLGDSALYLCASSLALAGVYNEQFFGPGTRLTVL.

The V gene is TRBV28, the J gene TRBJ2-5; D is possibly TRBD1 or TRBD2 (6 bases each). Germline assignment: CDR1 MDHEN and CDR2 SYDVKM. This CDR3 has 15 residues. The V end was cut by 4 bases, the J end by 5 bases, with 17 bases between. This chain's CDR3 is CASSYIETGRETQYF. The CDR3 nucleotides read TGTGCCAGCAGTTACATCGAAACAGGGAGGGAGACCCAGTACTTC.